This TCR beta chain was profiled in a study of early stage breast cancer tumors. Overall study context: Invasive lobular carcinomas made up about 30% of the 12 ER+/PR+/HER2- tumors. Average read coverage per sample was 9 to 10-fold.

The CDR3 is made up of 16 amino acids. Deletions cut 2 bases from V and 0 bases from J, with 12 bases between. The V gene's germline CDR1 is SGHTA and CDR2 FQGTGA. Study-level results: Blood repertoires resembled normal breast more than tumor.

Produced via immunoSEQ multiplex PCR; TCRdb's table is partial and in-frame only. This table has 65,000 to 75,000 clones, approximately 84% appearing once. Regarding this clone: Its antigen is currently unknown.

This sequence joins TRBV7-3 and TRBJ2-3; the D gene is possibly TRBD1 (5 bases). The TCR was taken from a person aged 35-50 years with breast cancer. Sequencing was done on a sample of blood. CDR3 nucleotides: TGTGCCAGCAGCTTAGAACCCAGGGTTAGCACAGATACGCAGTATTTT. Protein: CASSLEPRVSTDTQYF.